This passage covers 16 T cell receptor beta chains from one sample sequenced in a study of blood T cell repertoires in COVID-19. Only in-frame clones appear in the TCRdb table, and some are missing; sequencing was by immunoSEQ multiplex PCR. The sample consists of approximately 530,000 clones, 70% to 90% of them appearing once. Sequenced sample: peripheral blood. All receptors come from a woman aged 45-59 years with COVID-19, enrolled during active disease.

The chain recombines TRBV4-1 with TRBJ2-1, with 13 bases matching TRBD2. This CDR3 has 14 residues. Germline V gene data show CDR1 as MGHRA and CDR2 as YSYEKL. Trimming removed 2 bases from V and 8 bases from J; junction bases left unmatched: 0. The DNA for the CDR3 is TGCGCCAGCAGCCAAACTAGCGGGGGGGATGAGCAGTTCTTC. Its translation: CASSQTSGGDEQFF.

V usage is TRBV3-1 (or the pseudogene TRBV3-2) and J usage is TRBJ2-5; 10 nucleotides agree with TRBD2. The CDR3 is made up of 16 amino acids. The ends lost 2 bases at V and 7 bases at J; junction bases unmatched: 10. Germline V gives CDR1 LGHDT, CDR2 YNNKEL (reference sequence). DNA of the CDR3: TGTGCCAGCAGCCAAAGCCAGCGGGGGGGCCCGGTGACCCAGTACTTC. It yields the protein CASSQSQRGGPVTQYF.

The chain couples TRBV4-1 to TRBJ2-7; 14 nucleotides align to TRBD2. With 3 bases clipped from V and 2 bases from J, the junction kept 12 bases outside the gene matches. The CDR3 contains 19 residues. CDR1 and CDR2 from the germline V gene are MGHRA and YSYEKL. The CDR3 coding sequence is TGCGCCAGCAGCCAGCGGACTAGCGGGGGGTCCGCGAGACCCTACGAGCAGTACTTC. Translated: CASSQRTSGGSARPYEQYF.

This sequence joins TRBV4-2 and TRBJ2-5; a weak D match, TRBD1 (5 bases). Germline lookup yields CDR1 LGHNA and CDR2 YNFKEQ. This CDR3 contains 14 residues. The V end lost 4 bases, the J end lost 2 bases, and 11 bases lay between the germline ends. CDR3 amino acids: CASSPGQGQETQYF. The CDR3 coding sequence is TGTGCCAGCAGCCCCGGGCAGGGACAAGAGACCCAGTACTTC.

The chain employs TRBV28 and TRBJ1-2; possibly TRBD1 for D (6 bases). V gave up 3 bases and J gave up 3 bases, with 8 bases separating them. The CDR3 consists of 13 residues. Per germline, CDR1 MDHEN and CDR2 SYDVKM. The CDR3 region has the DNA TGTGCCAGCAGTTTTGGGGGCCACTATGGCTACACCTTC. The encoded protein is CASSFGGHYGYTF.

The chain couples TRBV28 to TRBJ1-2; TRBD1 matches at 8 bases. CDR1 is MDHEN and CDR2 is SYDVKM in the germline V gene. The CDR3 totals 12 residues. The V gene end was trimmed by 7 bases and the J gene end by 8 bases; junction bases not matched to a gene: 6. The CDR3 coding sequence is TGTGCCAGCACACCGACAGGGGACGGCTACACCTTC. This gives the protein CASTPTGDGYTF.

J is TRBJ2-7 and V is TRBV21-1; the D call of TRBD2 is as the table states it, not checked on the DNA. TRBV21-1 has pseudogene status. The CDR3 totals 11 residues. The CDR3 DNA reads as TGTGCCAGCACCAAGCGAGGGGAGCAGTACTTC. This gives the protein CASTKRGEQYF.

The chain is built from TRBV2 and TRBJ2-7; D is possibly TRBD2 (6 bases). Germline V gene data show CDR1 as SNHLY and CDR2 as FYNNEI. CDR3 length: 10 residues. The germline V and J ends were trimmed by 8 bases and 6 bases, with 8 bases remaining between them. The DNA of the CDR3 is TGTGCCAGCGGGGGGACCGAGCAGTACTTC. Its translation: CASGGTEQYF. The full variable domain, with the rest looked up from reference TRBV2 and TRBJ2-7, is EPEVTQTPSHQVTQMGQEVILRCVPISNHLYFYWYRQILGQKVEFLVSFYNNEISEKSEIFDDQFSVERPDGSNFTLKIRSTKLEDSAMYFCASGGTEQYFGPGTRLTVT.

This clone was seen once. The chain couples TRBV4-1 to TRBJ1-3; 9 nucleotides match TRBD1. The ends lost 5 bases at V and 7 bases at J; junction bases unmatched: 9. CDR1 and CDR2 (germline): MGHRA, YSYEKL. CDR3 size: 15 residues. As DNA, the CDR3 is TGCGCCAGCAGCTTACTAAACAGGGGGCAGAACACCATATATTTT. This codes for CASSLLNRGQNTIYF.

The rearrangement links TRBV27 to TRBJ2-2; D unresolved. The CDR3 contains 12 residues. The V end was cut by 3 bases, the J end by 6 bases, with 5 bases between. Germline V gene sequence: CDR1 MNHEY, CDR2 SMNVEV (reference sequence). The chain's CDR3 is CASSFRAGELFF. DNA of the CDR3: TGTGCCAGCAGTTTTCGGGCCGGGGAGCTGTTTTTT.

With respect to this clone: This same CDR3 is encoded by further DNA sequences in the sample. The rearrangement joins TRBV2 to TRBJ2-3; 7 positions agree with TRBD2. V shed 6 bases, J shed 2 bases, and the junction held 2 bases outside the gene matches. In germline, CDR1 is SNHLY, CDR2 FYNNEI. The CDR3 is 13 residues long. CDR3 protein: CASRRGSTDTQYF. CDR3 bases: TGTGCCAGCAGGCGGGGGTCCACAGATACGCAGTATTTT. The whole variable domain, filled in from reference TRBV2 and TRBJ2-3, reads EPEVTQTPSHQVTQMGQEVILRCVPISNHLYFYWYRQILGQKVEFLVSFYNNEISEKSEIFDDQFSVERPDGSNFTLKIRSTKLEDSAMYFCASRRGSTDTQYFGPGTRLTVL.

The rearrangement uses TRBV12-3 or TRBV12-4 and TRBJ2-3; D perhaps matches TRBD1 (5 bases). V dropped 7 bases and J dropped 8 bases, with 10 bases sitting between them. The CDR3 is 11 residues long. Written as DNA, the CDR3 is TGTGCCAGCAATCAGGGCGGTACGCAGTATTTT. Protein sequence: CASNQGGTQYF.

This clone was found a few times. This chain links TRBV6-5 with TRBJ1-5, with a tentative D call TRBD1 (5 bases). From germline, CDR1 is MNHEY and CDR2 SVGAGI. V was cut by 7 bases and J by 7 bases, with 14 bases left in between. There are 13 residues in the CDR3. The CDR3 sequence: CASTRGRGQPQHF. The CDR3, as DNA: TGTGCCAGCACTAGGGGAAGGGGCCAGCCCCAGCATTTT.

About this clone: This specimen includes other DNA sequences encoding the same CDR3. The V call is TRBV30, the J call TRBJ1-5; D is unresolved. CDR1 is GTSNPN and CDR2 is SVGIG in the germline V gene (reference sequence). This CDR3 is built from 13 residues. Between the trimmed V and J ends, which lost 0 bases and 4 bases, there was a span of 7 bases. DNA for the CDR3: TGTGCCTGGAGTGTAGGAGGGAATCAGCCCCAGCATTTT. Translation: CAWSVGGNQPQHF.

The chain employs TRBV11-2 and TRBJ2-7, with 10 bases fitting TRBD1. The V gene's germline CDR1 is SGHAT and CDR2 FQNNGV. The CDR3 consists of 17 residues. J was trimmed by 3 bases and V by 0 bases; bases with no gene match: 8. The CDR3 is CASSLDRDRGRVYEQYF. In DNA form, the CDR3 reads TGTGCCAGCAGCTTAGATAGGGACAGGGGTCGGGTCTACGAGCAGTACTTC. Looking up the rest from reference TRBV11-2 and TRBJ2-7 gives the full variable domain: EAGVAQSPRYKIIEKRQSVAFWCNPISGHATLYWYQQILGQGPKLLIQFQNNGVVDDSQLPKDRFSAERLKGVDSTLKIQPAKLEDSAVYLCASSLDRDRGRVYEQYFGPGTRLTVT.

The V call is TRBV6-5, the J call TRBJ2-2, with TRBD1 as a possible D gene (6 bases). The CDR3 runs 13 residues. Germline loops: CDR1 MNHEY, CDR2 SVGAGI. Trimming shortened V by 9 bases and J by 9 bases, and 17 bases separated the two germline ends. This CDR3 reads CASSRGNDRELFF. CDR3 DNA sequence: TGTGCCAGTAGCAGGGGTAACGACCGGGAGCTGTTTTTT.